Presented here are 15 T cell receptor beta chains from one specimen sequenced in a study of blood T cell repertoires in COVID-19. Using immunoSEQ multiplex PCR, the repertoire was profiled, and TCRdb retains in-frame clones only, with some absent. The table has fewer than 150,000 clones, 60% to 85% seen once; the top ten hold about 2.3%. Specimen: peripheral blood. These receptors all come from a man in his 70s with acute or convalescent COVID-19.

The chain joins TRBV24-1 to TRBJ2-3; a weak D match, TRBD1 (5 bases). Looked up from germline, CDR1 is KGHDR and CDR2 is SFDVKD. This CDR3 has 15 amino acids. V was clipped by 1 base and J by 3 bases, with 10 bases between them. CDR3 sequence: CATSDLRGGTDTQYF. The CDR3 DNA reads TGTGCCACCAGTGATTTAAGGGGTGGGACAGATACGCAGTATTTT.

The chain carries TRBV15 and TRBJ2-2, with 7 bases identical to TRBD1. This CDR3 is built from 15 residues. J lost 6 bases, V lost 2 bases, and 6 bases had no gene match. Germline CDR1 is LNHNV and CDR2 is YYDKDF (reference sequence). The CDR3 spells CATSRRGQSSGELFF. For the CDR3, the DNA is TGTGCCACCAGCAGAAGGGGACAGAGCTCCGGGGAGCTGTTTTTT.

The chain recombines TRBV24-1 with TRBJ1-5; 7 positions match TRBD1. J was trimmed by 2 bases and V by 4 bases; bases with no gene match: 7. The CDR3 length is 16 residues. Germline V gene lookup returns CDR1 KGHDR and CDR2 SFDVKD. The CDR3 region is CATSDARQGGNQPQHF. CDR3 coding DNA: TGTGCCACCAGTGACGCACGACAGGGAGGCAATCAGCCCCAGCATTTT.

The chain recombines TRBV20-1 with TRBJ1-1; 7 bases match TRBD1. This CDR3 region has 16 residues. Germline-derived CDR1 and CDR2 are DFQATT and SNEGSKA (reference sequence). V was clipped by 3 bases and J by 5 bases; unmatched bases: 15. The CDR3 reads CSASYQGERVRTEAFF. The CDR3 DNA is TGCAGTGCTAGTTATCAGGGGGAAAGGGTTCGGACTGAAGCTTTCTTT.

This clone was seen a single time. The chain recombines TRBV10-3 with TRBJ2-7, with a possible D match to TRBD2 (5 bases). Trimming took off 5 bases at V and 6 bases at J, with 20 bases between the two ends. Germline V gives CDR1 ENHRY, CDR2 SYGVKD. The CDR3 has 15 residues. The DNA for the CDR3 is TGTGCCATCAGTCCCCAAAAGACCGGGATGGGCGAGCAGTACTTC. Its translation is CAISPQKTGMGEQYF.

The chain uses TRBV28 and TRBJ1-5; D gene unclear. The germline V gene encodes CDR1 MDHEN and CDR2 SYDVKM. V lost 1 base and J 7 bases, leaving 11 bases between the germline ends. The CDR3 is 14 amino acids. The chain's CDR3 is CASSLYGSLQPQHF. The DNA for the CDR3 is TGTGCCAGCAGTTTATACGGTTCGTTACAGCCCCAGCATTTT.

V and J are TRBV4-2 and TRBJ1-2; TRBD1 aligns across 9 bases. The CDR3 length is 16 residues. CDR1 LGHNA and CDR2 YNFKEQ come from the germline V gene. The J segment lost 3 bases and the V segment lost 5 bases, leaving 10 bases of the junction unmatched. The CDR3 loop reads CASSTRAGQGDYGYTF. As DNA, the CDR3 is TGTGCCAGCAGCACCCGCGCGGGACAGGGAGACTATGGCTACACCTTC.

This chain connects TRBV9 to TRBJ1-6; D remains ambiguous. The CDR3 is 14 residues long. The germline V gene has CDR1 SGDLS and CDR2 YYNGEE. V shed 0 bases and J shed 8 bases, with 9 bases lying between them. The CDR3 DNA is TGTGCCAGCAGCGTAGAAGAGGAAGATTCACCCCTCCACTTT. Amino acid sequence: CASSVEEEDSPLHF.

The chain employs TRBV11-1 and TRBJ1-6, with D tentatively TRBD1 (5 bases). The germline V and J ends were trimmed by 1 base and 8 bases, with 9 bases remaining between them. Germline V CDR1 and CDR2: SGHAT, FQDESV (reference sequence). This CDR3 region has 14 residues. The CDR3: CASSLDRTYSPLHF. The CDR3 DNA follows: TGTGCCAGCAGCTTAGACAGGACCTATTCACCCCTCCACTTT. The full variable domain, completed using reference TRBV11-1 and TRBJ1-6, is EAEVAQSPRYKITEKSQAVAFWCDPISGHATLYWYRQILGQGPELLVQFQDESVVDDSQLPKDRFSAERLKGVDSTLKIQPAELGDSAMYLCASSLDRTYSPLHFGNGTRLTVT.

The CDR3 is CASSLDGGSPRPQHF. CDR3 nucleotide sequence: TGCGCCAGCAGCTTGGATGGAGGGAGCCCGAGGCCCCAGCATTTT. The chain carries TRBV5-1 and TRBJ1-5; D remains unclear. This CDR3 comprises 15 residues. Germline V lookup: CDR1 SGHRS, CDR2 YFSETQ. The V and J ends lost 0 bases and 9 bases respectively, with 16 bases between them.

The chain carries TRBV6-5 and TRBJ2-7, with 8 positions matching TRBD1. V shed 4 bases, J shed 0 bases, and the junction held 8 bases outside the gene matches. This CDR3 is 16 amino acids long. Germline lookup yields CDR1 MNHEY and CDR2 SVGAGI. In DNA, the CDR3 is TGTGCCAGCAGTTTCCCCGGGACAGGCCTCTCCTACGAGCAGTACTTC. Amino acid sequence: CASSFPGTGLSYEQYF.

This sequence joins TRBV16 and TRBJ1-5; D perhaps matches TRBD1 (6 bases). Per germline, CDR1 KGHSY and CDR2 FQNENV. The V end was cut by 0 bases, the J end by 3 bases, with 9 bases between. The CDR3 runs to 15 residues. The CDR3, as DNA: TGTGCCAGCAGCCAATCGGGGGGGGCCAATCAGCCCCAGCATTTT. This translates into CASSQSGGANQPQHF.

With respect to this clone: Because the CDR3's place on the DNA is in doubt, the DNA is left out and the CDR3 is given as listed by TCRdb. V gene TRBV4-2 combines with J gene TRBJ2-2; the D call of TRBD1 is as the table states it, not checked on the DNA. CDR1 is LGHNA and CDR2 is YNFKEQ in the germline V gene. The CDR3 is 17 amino acids long, termini counted. The CDR3: CASSQFGPGLGTGELFF.

This clone has just one count. The V gene is TRBV29-1, the J gene TRBJ1-1, with a tentative D call TRBD1 (5 bases). This CDR3 spans 17 amino acids. CDR1 and CDR2 from the germline V gene are SQVTM and ANQGSEA. Trimming stripped 6 bases from V and 4 bases from J, with 27 bases between. CDR3 nucleotides: TGCAGCGTACCGAGGCGTGATGTTTGGGGGGTCGGCACTGAAGCTTTCTTT. It yields the protein CSVPRRDVWGVGTEAFF.

The rearrangement links TRBV10-3 to TRBJ2-7; TRBD1 matches at 7 bases. Germline CDR1 is ENHRY and CDR2 is SYGVKD. V lost 5 bases, J lost 9 bases, and 13 bases stayed unmatched. CDR3 length equals 14 residues. The CDR3 here is CAISSQGSDERQYF. DNA of the CDR3: TGTGCCATCAGTTCACAGGGGAGCGATGAGAGGCAGTACTTC.